The entry below gives a single TCR beta chain sequence along with its context. This sample stems from a study of blood T cell repertoires in COVID-19. Looking at the study overall: Sites across the United States, Italy and Spain contributed samples from acute and convalescent COVID-19.

With 4 bases clipped from V and 0 bases from J, the junction kept 13 bases outside the gene matches. CDR1 and CDR2 from the germline V gene are LGHNA and YNFKEQ. The CDR3 contains 18 residues. Profiled with immunoSEQ multiplex PCR; TCRdb holds only in-frame clones, not every one. The sample lists hundreds of thousands of clones, 88% seen once, with about 7% in the top ten. V usage is TRBV4-2 and J usage is TRBJ1-1, with 8 positions matching TRBD1. The TCR comes from a woman between 65 and 79 years old with COVID-19, enrolled during active disease. The sequencing sample was made of peripheral blood. Here the CDR3 reads CASSPSVGTGTMNTEAFF. DNA for the CDR3: TGTGCCAGCAGCCCTTCGGTTGGGACAGGCACAATGAACACTGAAGCTTTCTTT.